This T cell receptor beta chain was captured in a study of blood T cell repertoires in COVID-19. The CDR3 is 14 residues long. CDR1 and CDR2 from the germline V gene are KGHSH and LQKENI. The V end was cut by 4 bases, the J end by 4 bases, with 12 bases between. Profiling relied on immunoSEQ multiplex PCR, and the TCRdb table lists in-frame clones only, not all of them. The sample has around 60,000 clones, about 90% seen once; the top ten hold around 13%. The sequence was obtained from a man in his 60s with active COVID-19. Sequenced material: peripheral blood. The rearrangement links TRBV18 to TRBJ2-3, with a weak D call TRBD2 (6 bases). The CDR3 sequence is CASSLDGGADTQYF. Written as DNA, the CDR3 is TGTGCCAGCTCACTCGACGGGGGAGCAGATACGCAGTATTTT.